These T cell receptor beta chains were read from a single sample in a study of blood T cell repertoires in COVID-19. Sequencing used immunoSEQ multiplex PCR; TCRdb keeps in-frame clones, though not all of them. The table lists 150,000 or so clones, 87% of them singletons. Sequencing input: PBMCs or T cells enriched from blood (not recorded which). These receptors all come from a woman between 40 and 50 years old who had been exposed to COVID-19. Both conserved end residues are part of each CDR3. Each record gives: V gene, D gene, clone size, J gene, CDR3 protein, CDR3 DNA. The D gene is left open where the match is weak. Not every row has a clone size; where given, it reads once, few, many or a size class.

V: TRBV6-5; D: -; size: -; J: TRBJ1-3; CDR3: CASSRSISSGNTIYF; DNA: TGTGCCAGCAGTCGCTCTATTTCCTCTGGAAACACCATATATTTT
V: TRBV5-1; D: TRBD2; size: -; J: TRBJ2-3; CDR3: CASSPRPGGSGSFKDTQYF; DNA: TGCGCCAGCAGCCCGAGACCTGGGGGTAGCGGGAGTTTTAAAGATACGCAGTATTTT
V: TRBV7-2; D: TRBD2; size: once; J: TRBJ2-7; CDR3: CASSQGSGRRSEQYF; DNA: TGTGCCAGCAGCCAGGGTAGCGGGAGGCGCAGCGAGCAGTACTTC
V: TRBV6-2/TRBV6-3; D: TRBD1; size: few; J: TRBJ2-5; CDR3: CASSPDRGNQETQYF; DNA: TGTGCCAGCAGCCCGGACAGGGGAAACCAAGAGACCCAGTACTTC
V: TRBV5-6; D: TRBD1; size: -; J: TRBJ2-1; CDR3: CASSTGQRYFNEQFF; DNA: TGTGCCAGCAGCACGGGACAGAGATATTTCAATGAGCAGTTCTTC
V: TRBV6-4; D: TRBD1; size: once; J: TRBJ1-1; CDR3: CASSVQGHTEAFF; DNA: TGTGCCAGCAGTGTACAGGGGCACACTGAAGCTTTCTTT
V: TRBV4-2; D: -; size: -; J: TRBJ1-3; CDR3: CASSQDRTAGNTIYF; DNA: TGTGCCAGCAGCCAAGATCGGACAGCAGGAAACACCATATATTTT
V: TRBV29-1; D: TRBD1; size: few; J: TRBJ1-4; CDR3: CSVGTGLNEKLFF; DNA: TGCAGCGTGGGGACAGGGCTGAATGAAAAACTGTTTTTT
V: TRBV2; D: TRBD1; size: -; J: TRBJ1-2; CDR3: CASRTGDGNNYGYTF; DNA: TGTGCCAGTCGGACAGGGGATGGGAATAACTATGGCTACACCTTC
V: TRBV7-3; D: -; size: -; J: TRBJ2-2; CDR3: CASGTLNTGELFF; DNA: TGTGCCAGTGGGACACTTAACACCGGGGAGCTGTTTTTT
V: TRBV7-6; D: TRBD2; size: -; J: TRBJ2-5; CDR3: CASSRGLADQETQYF; DNA: TGTGCCAGCAGCCGGGGACTAGCGGACCAAGAGACCCAGTACTTC
V: TRBV5-4; D: -; size: -; J: TRBJ2-3; CDR3: CASSFAEADTQYF; DNA: TGTGCCAGCAGCTTTGCAGAGGCAGATACGCAGTATTTT
V: TRBV6-5; D: TRBD2; size: -; J: TRBJ2-3; CDR3: CASRMRGGGADTQYF; DNA: TGTGCCAGCAGGATGCGGGGGGGCGGGGCAGATACGCAGTATTTT
V: TRBV6-5; D: -; size: -; J: TRBJ1-5; CDR3: CASSRERGQQPQHF; DNA: TGTGCCAGCAGTCGAGAAAGGGGTCAACAGCCCCAGCATTTT
V: TRBV29-1; D: -; size: -; J: TRBJ1-2; CDR3: CSVGPSIGNYGYTF; DNA: TGCAGCGTTGGTCCCTCCATCGGGAACTATGGCTACACCTTC
V: TRBV15; D: -; size: -; J: TRBJ2-4; CDR3: CATSRTGGIAKNIQYF; DNA: TGTGCCACCAGCAGAACGGGCGGGATAGCCAAAAACATTCAGTACTTC
V: TRBV9; D: TRBD1; size: -; J: TRBJ1-4; CDR3: CASSPGGFGEKLFF; DNA: TGTGCCAGCAGCCCAGGGGGCTTCGGTGAAAAACTGTTTTTT
V: TRBV7-2; D: TRBD2; size: once; J: TRBJ2-2; CDR3: CASSLVRGGRANTGELFF; DNA: TGTGCCAGCAGCTTAGTTCGGGGCGGGAGGGCGAACACCGGGGAGCTGTTTTTT
V: TRBV5-1; D: TRBD1; size: -; J: TRBJ1-2; CDR3: CASSLRGSYTF; DNA: TGCGCCAGCAGCCTCAGGGGGAGCTACACCTTC
V: TRBV7-2; D: -; size: -; J: TRBJ2-1; CDR3: CASSLAAPVHNEQFF; DNA: TGTGCCAGCAGCTTAGCAGCCCCGGTGCACAATGAGCAGTTCTTC
V: TRBV20-1; D: -; size: -; J: TRBJ1-6; CDR3: CSASLQGNSPLHF; DNA: TGCAGTGCTAGTTTACAGGGTAATTCACCCCTCCACTTT
V: TRBV2; D: -; size: once; J: TRBJ1-5; CDR3: CASSPPGYSNQPQHF; DNA: TGTGCCAGCAGTCCGCCCGGGTATAGCAATCAGCCCCAGCATTTT
V: TRBV9; D: TRBD1; size: -; J: TRBJ1-1; CDR3: CASSVDGQGLTEAFF; DNA: TGTGCCAGCAGCGTAGATGGACAGGGACTCACTGAAGCTTTCTTT
V: TRBV6-6; D: TRBD1; size: -; J: TRBJ2-7; CDR3: CASSRTGNEQYF; DNA: TGTGCCAGCAGTAGGACAGGGAACGAGCAGTACTTC
V: TRBV27; D: TRBD2; size: -; J: TRBJ2-7; CDR3: CASSSDPSGSYEQYF; DNA: TGTGCCAGCAGTTCCGATCCTAGCGGGAGTTACGAGCAGTACTTC
V: TRBV7-9; D: TRBD2; size: few; J: TRBJ2-7; CDR3: CASSPRLAGGTDEQYF; DNA: TGTGCCAGCAGCCCCCGACTAGCGGGAGGGACCGACGAGCAGTACTTC
V: TRBV5-4; D: TRBD2; size: -; J: TRBJ2-7; CDR3: CASSSLTSGGSYEQYF; DNA: TGTGCCAGCAGCTCCCTGACTAGCGGGGGATCCTACGAGCAGTACTTC
V: TRBV4-2; D: -; size: once; J: TRBJ2-2; CDR3: CASSPVGGPNAGELFF; DNA: TGTGCCAGCAGCCCCGTAGGAGGACCCAATGCGGGGGAGCTGTTTTTT
V: TRBV3-1/TRBV3-2; D: -; size: -; J: TRBJ1-4; CDR3: CASSQGRGAPTNEKLFF; DNA: TGTGCCAGCAGCCAAGGTAGGGGCGCACCGACTAATGAAAAACTGTTTTTT
V: TRBV7-2; D: TRBD2; size: -; J: TRBJ2-3; CDR3: CASSMGLAGGPETDTQYF; DNA: TGTGCCAGCAGCATGGGACTAGCGGGAGGGCCTGAGACAGATACGCAGTATTTT
V: TRBV15; D: -; size: -; J: TRBJ2-1; CDR3: CATSRDRPLNNEQFF; DNA: TGTGCCACCAGCAGAGATCGTCCACTAAACAATGAGCAGTTCTTC
V: TRBV3-1/TRBV3-2; D: -; size: once; J: TRBJ1-6; CDR3: CASSSRSSPLHF; DNA: TGTGCCAGCAGCAGCCGGAGTTCACCCCTCCACTTT
V: TRBV5-1; D: -; size: -; J: TRBJ2-1; CDR3: CASSPVTRYNEQFF; DNA: TGCGCCAGCAGCCCCGTGACTAGATACAATGAGCAGTTCTTC
V: TRBV9; D: -; size: -; J: TRBJ1-3; CDR3: CASSVGLGTDTIYF; DNA: TGTGCCAGCAGCGTGGGACTTGGGACGGACACCATATATTTT
V: TRBV3-1/TRBV3-2; D: -; size: -; J: TRBJ1-2; CDR3: CASIATEGRGGYTF; DNA: TGTGCCAGCATCGCAACGGAGGGCCGGGGTGGCTACACCTTC
V: TRBV25-1; D: TRBD1; size: few; J: TRBJ2-7; CDR3: CASSEQSQGRSYEQYF; DNA: TGTGCCAGCAGTGAACAGTCACAGGGGCGATCCTACGAGCAGTACTTC
V: TRBV4-3; D: TRBD1; size: -; J: TRBJ1-2; CDR3: CASSQDWGQGGYGYTF; DNA: TGCGCCAGCAGCCAAGATTGGGGACAGGGAGGCTATGGCTACACCTTC
V: TRBV4-1; D: TRBD1; size: -; J: TRBJ1-4; CDR3: CASSQTNRGIGSGNEKLFF; DNA: TGCGCCAGCAGCCAAACAAACAGGGGAATAGGTAGCGGTAATGAAAAACTGTTTTTT
V: TRBV6-5; D: -; size: -; J: TRBJ1-2; CDR3: CATQSGVGYGYTF; DNA: TGTGCCACCCAATCAGGGGTGGGATATGGCTACACCTTC
V: TRBV12-3/TRBV12-4; D: TRBD1; size: -; J: TRBJ1-1; CDR3: CASSLNGQAEAFF; DNA: TGTGCCAGCAGTCTGAACGGACAGGCTGAAGCTTTCTTT
V: TRBV3-1/TRBV3-2; D: -; size: -; J: TRBJ2-7; CDR3: CASSQVQLTYEQYF; DNA: TGTGCCAGCAGCCAAGTACAGTTGACATACGAGCAGTACTTC
V: TRBV11-2; D: TRBD2; size: -; J: TRBJ2-1; CDR3: CASSPGLAGGRSYNEQFF; DNA: TGTGCCAGCAGCCCCGGACTAGCGGGGGGGCGCTCCTACAATGAGCAGTTCTTC
V: TRBV23-1; D: TRBD1; size: -; J: TRBJ2-7; CDR3: CASRKQGRYLAYEQYF; DNA: TGCGCCAGCCGAAAACAGGGGCGTTATCTAGCCTACGAGCAGTACTTC
V: TRBV7-9; D: -; size: -; J: TRBJ1-2; CDR3: CASSLDSPGYTF; DNA: TGTGCCAGCAGCTTAGATTCTCCGGGCTACACCTTC
V: TRBV2; D: -; size: -; J: TRBJ2-2; CDR3: CASSEVRGLTGELFF; DNA: TGTGCCAGCAGTGAAGTTAGGGGATTAACCGGGGAGCTGTTTTTT
V: TRBV29-1; D: TRBD2; size: -; J: TRBJ2-1; CDR3: CSVEEASGRTYNEQFF; DNA: TGCAGCGTTGAAGAGGCTAGCGGGAGGACCTACAATGAGCAGTTCTTC
V: TRBV3-1/TRBV3-2; D: -; size: -; J: TRBJ2-7; CDR3: CASSQYAPSEQYF; DNA: TGTGCCAGCAGCCAATACGCCCCGAGCGAGCAGTACTTC
V: TRBV27; D: TRBD2; size: -; J: TRBJ2-3; CDR3: CASSRLAVITDTQYF; DNA: TGTGCCAGCAGTCGACTAGCGGTTATCACAGATACGCAGTATTTT
V: TRBV25-1; D: -; size: -; J: TRBJ2-7; CDR3: CASTQGYEQYF; DNA: TGTGCCAGCACCCAGGGATACGAGCAGTACTTC
V: TRBV27; D: TRBD1; size: -; J: TRBJ2-7; CDR3: CASSLAWTGRTYEQYF; DNA: TGTGCCAGCAGTTTGGCCTGGACAGGGAGGACCTACGAGCAGTACTTC